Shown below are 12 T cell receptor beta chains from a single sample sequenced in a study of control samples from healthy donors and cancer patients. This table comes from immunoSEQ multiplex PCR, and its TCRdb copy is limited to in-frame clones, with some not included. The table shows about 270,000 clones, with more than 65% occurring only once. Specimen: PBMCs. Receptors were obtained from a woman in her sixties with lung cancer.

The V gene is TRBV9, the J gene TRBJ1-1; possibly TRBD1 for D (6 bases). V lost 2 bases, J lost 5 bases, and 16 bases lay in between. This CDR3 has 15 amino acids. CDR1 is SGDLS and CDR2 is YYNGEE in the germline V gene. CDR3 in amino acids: CASSVGDTSGTEAFF. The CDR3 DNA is TGTGCCAGCAGCGTCGGGGACACCTCTGGAACTGAAGCTTTCTTT.

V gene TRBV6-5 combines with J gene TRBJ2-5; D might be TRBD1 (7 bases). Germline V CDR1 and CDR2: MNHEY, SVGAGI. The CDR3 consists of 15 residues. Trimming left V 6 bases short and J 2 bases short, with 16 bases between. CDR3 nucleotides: TGTGCCAGCAGCCCCTCAGGGGGGAGGCAAGAGACCCAGTACTTC. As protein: CASSPSGGRQETQYF.

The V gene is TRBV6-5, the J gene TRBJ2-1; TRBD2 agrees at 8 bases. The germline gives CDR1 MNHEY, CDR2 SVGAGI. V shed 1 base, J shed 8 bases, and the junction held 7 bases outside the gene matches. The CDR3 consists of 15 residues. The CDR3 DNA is TGTGCCAGCAGTTACTTACCGGGACTAGGCCATGAGCAGTTCTTC. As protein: CASSYLPGLGHEQFF.

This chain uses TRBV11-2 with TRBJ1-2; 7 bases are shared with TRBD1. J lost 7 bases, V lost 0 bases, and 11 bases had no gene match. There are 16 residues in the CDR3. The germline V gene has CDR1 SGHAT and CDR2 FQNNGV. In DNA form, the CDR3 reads TGTGCCAGCAGCTTAGAACCCAGAGGGGGCCGGGGTGGCTACACCTTC. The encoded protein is CASSLEPRGGRGGYTF. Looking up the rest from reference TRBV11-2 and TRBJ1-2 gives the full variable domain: EAGVAQSPRYKIIEKRQSVAFWCNPISGHATLYWYQQILGQGPKLLIQFQNNGVVDDSQLPKDRFSAERLKGVDSTLKIQPAKLEDSAVYLCASSLEPRGGRGGYTFGSGTRLTVV.

The CDR3 loop reads CASSWQGGYYEQYF. In DNA form, the CDR3 reads TGTGCCAGTAGTTGGCAGGGCGGCTACTACGAGCAGTACTTC. The chain couples TRBV19 to TRBJ2-7; D is possibly TRBD1 (5 bases). The germline V gene has CDR1 LNHDA and CDR2 SQIVND (reference sequence). The CDR3 is made up of 14 amino acids. V shed 5 bases and J shed 3 bases, with 14 bases lying between them. Supplemented by reference TRBV19 and TRBJ2-7, the full variable domain reads DGGITQSPKYLFRKEGQNVTLSCEQNLNHDAMYWYRQDPGQGLRLIYYSQIVNDFQKGDIAEGYSVSREKKESFPLTVTSAQKNPTAFYLCASSWQGGYYEQYFGPGTRLTVT.

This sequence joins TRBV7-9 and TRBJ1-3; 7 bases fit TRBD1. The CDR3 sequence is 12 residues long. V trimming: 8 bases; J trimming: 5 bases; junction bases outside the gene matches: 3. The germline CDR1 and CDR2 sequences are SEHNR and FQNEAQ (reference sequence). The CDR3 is CASGTDRNTIYF. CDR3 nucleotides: TGTGCCAGCGGGACAGACCGAAACACCATATATTTT.

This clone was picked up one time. CDR3 protein: CASSLQGGDSPLHF. Here the CDR3 DNA reads TGCGCCAGCAGCTTACAGGGGGGCGATTCACCCCTCCACTTT. The chain carries TRBV5-1 and TRBJ1-6; 8 nucleotides line up with TRBD1. J lost 8 bases, V lost 2 bases, and 3 bases had no gene match. CDR3 length: 14 residues. Germline V gene lookup returns CDR1 SGHRS and CDR2 YFSETQ.

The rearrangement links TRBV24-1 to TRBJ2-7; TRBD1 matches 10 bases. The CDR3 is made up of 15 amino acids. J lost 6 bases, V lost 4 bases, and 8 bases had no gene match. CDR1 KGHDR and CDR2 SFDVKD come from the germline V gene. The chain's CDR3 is CATSDAGQGEGEQYF. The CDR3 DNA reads TGTGCCACCAGTGACGCAGGACAGGGGGAAGGCGAGCAGTACTTC.

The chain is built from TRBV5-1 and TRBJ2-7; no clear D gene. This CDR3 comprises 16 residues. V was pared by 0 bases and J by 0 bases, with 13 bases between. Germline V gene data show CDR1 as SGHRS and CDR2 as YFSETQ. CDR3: CASSLGSPPISYEQYF. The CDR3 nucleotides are TGCGCCAGCAGCTTGGGGTCACCTCCCATCTCCTACGAGCAGTACTTC.

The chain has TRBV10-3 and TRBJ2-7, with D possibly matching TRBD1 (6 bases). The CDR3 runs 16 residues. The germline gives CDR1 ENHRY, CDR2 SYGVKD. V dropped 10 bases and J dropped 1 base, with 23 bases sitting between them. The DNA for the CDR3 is TGTGCCACCAATACATTACAGGGAACCACATCCTACGAGCAGTACTTC. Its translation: CATNTLQGTTSYEQYF.

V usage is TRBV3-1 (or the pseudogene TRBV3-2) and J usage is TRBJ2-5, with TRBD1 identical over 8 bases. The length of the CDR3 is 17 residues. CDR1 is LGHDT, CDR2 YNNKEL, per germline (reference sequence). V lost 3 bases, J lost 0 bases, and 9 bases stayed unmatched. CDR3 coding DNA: TGTGCCAGCAGCCATCTCGGGACAGGAGGGTACCAAGAGACCCAGTACTTC. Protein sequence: CASSHLGTGGYQETQYF.

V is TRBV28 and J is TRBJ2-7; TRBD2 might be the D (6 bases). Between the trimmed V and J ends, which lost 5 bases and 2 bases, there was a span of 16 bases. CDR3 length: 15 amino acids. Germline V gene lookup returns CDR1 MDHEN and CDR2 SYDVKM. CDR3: CASSETLASPYEQYF. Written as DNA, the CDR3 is TGTGCCAGCAGTGAAACCCTAGCGTCTCCCTACGAGCAGTACTTC.